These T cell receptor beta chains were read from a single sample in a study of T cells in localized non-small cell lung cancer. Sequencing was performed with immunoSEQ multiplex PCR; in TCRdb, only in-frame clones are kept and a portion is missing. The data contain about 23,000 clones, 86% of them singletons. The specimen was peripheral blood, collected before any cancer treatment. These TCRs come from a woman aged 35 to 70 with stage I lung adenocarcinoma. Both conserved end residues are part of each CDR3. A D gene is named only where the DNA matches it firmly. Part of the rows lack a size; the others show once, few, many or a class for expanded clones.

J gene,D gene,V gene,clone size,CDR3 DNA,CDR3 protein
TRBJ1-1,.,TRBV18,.,TGTGCCAGCTCACCCCTATTCGAAAACCTGAACACTGAAGCTTTCTTT,CASSPLFENLNTEAFF
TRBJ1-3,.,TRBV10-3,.,TGTGCCATCAGTGAGGGCTCTGGAAACACCATATATTTT,CAISEGSGNTIYF
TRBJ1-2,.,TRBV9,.,TGTGCCAGCAGTGTTACAGCCATCTATGGCTACACCTTC,CASSVTAIYGYTF
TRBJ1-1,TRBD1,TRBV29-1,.,TGCAGCGCCTTGGGACAGGGTTCCGAAGCTTTCTTT,CSALGQGSEAFF
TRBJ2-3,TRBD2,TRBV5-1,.,TGCGCCAGCAGCCTAGCGGGGGGGATTCCTGGCACAGATACGCAGTATTTT,CASSLAGGIPGTDTQYF
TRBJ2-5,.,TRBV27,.,TGTGCCAGCAGTTTAGTGGGAAACAGAAATCCAGAGACCCAGTACTTC,CASSLVGNRNPETQYF
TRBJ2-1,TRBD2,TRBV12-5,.,TGTGCTAGTGGTACCTCCAGCGGGGGGCCCTACAATGAGCAGTTCTTC,CASGTSSGGPYNEQFF
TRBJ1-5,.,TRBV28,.,TGTGCCAGCACCACAAACCCCTTGTTAAATCAGCCCCAGCATTTT,CASTTNPLLNQPQHF
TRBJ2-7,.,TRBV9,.,TGTGCCAGCAGCGTAGTTCAGGGGCCATCCTACGAGCAGTACTTC,CASSVVQGPSYEQYF
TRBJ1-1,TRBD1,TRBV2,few,TGTGCCAGCACGGGACAGATGAACACTGAAGCTTTCTTT,CASTGQMNTEAFF
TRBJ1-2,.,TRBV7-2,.,TGTGCCAGCAGCCCAGTCGTGGATACCGCTGGCTACACCTTC,CASSPVVDTAGYTF
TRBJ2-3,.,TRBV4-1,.,TGCGCCAGCAGCCAAACACTCCCGGTCAGGGATACGCAGTATTTT,CASSQTLPVRDTQYF
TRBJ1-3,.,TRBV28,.,TGTGCCAGCAGTTTATGGGGAAACACCATATATTTT,CASSLWGNTIYF
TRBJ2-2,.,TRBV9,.,TGTGCCAGCAGCCACCCCCAGGGGGGTCCCGGGGAGCTGTTTTTT,CASSHPQGGPGELFF
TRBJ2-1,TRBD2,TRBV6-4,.,TGTGCCAGCAGCGCCACTAGCGGGGGGGTCAATGAGCAGTTCTTC,CASSATSGGVNEQFF
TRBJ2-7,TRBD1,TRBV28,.,TGTGCCAACTCGGGAAGGGGGCATTCCTACGAGCAGTACTTC,CANSGRGHSYEQYF
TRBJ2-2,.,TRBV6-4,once,TGTGCCAGCAGTGACTTACCCGTCGGGGGTGGCACCGGGGAGCTGTTTTTT,CASSDLPVGGGTGELFF
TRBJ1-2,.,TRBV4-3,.,TGCGCCAGCAGCCAAGGACAGGTCTATGGCTACACCTTC,CASSQGQVYGYTF
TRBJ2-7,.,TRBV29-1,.,TGCAGCGTTGTTGGAGGGGATGGGTTGGGGCAGTACTTC,CSVVGGDGLGQYF
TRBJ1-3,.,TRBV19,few,TGTGCCTCAAGTAGAGGGACGACGGGCTCTGGAAACACCATATATTTT,CASSRGTTGSGNTIYF
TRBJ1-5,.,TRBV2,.,TGTGCCAGTAGTCTTTATAGCAATCAGCCCCAGCATTTT,CASSLYSNQPQHF
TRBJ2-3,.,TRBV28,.,TGTGCCAGCAGTTTATCCAGCACAGATACGCAGTATTTT,CASSLSSTDTQYF
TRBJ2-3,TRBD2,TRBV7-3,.,TGTGCCAGCAGCTCTAGCGGGGGGGCCGGTATAGATACGCAGTATTTT,CASSSSGGAGIDTQYF
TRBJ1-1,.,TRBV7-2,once,TGTGCCAGCAGCGTTGGACAGCAAACGACTGAAGCTTTCTTT,CASSVGQQTTEAFF
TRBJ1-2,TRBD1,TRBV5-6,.,TGTGCCAGCAGTCAACCGGGACAGGGGCCCTATGGCTACACCTTC,CASSQPGQGPYGYTF
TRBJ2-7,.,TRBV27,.,TGTGCCAGCAGCCCCGACGGGGACGAGCAGTACTTC,CASSPDGDEQYF
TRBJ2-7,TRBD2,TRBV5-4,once,TGTGCCAGCAGCCCCGCCGGGACTAGCGCGGCCGAGCAGTACTTC,CASSPAGTSAAEQYF